Each of the 28 T cell receptor beta chains below was sequenced from the same sample in a study of Ad26.COV2.S vaccination and SARS-CoV-2 variants. The method was immunoSEQ multiplex PCR; TCRdb's version includes in-frame clones alone and lacks a portion of them. The sample shows about 94,000 clones, roughly 84% of them seen only once. The sequenced sample was peripheral blood, obtained after recovery from COVID-19. Receptors originate from a human donor who had recovered from COVID-19.

The rearrangement joins TRBV7-9 to TRBJ2-3; the match to TRBD1 covers 7 bases. After removal of 2 bases from V and 2 bases from J, the junction contained 4 bases not matched to a gene. The CDR3 spans 15 residues. Looked up from germline, CDR1 is SEHNR and CDR2 is FQNEAQ (reference sequence). DNA of the CDR3: TGTGCCAGCAGCTTAACCGGGACAGTCACAGATACGCAGTATTTT. Translating it yields CASSLTGTVTDTQYF.

This CDR3 reads CASSPLTGNYGYTF. The CDR3 coding sequence is TGTGCCAGCAGTCCACTAACGGGGAACTATGGCTACACCTTC. The chain carries TRBV6-5 and TRBJ1-2; D is unresolved. V lost 5 bases and J 2 bases, leaving 12 bases between the germline ends. The germline V gene has CDR1 MNHEY and CDR2 SVGAGI. The CDR3 is 14 amino acids.

The chain uses TRBV9 and TRBJ2-2; TRBD2 is a possible D gene (6 bases). CDR1 and CDR2 (germline): SGDLS, YYNGEE. The CDR3 covers 14 residues. Trimming took off 0 bases at V and 7 bases at J, with 10 bases between the two ends. CDR3 bases: TGTGCCAGCAGCGTAGGAACTAGCAGCGGGGAGCTGTTTTTT. Translation gives CASSVGTSSGELFF.

This clone has only a few counts. The chain couples TRBV7-9 to TRBJ1-4; 9 nucleotides agree with TRBD1. V shed 7 bases and J 10 bases; nucleotides not matched to a gene: 13. This CDR3 contains 15 residues. Germline V gene sequence: CDR1 SEHNR, CDR2 FQNEAQ (reference sequence). This CDR3 is CASTSWDREPGKLFF. The CDR3 nucleotides read TGTGCCAGCACCTCTTGGGACAGGGAACCGGGAAAACTGTTTTTT.

V gene TRBV28 combines with J gene TRBJ2-7, with a possible D match to TRBD1 (6 bases). V was shortened by 6 bases and J by 1 base, with 13 bases between the two germline ends. This CDR3 is built from 14 residues. CDR1 MDHEN and CDR2 SYDVKM come from the germline V gene. The CDR3 DNA reads as TGTGCCAGCAGGGGAGAGACAGGTTCCTACGAGCAGTACTTC. Its protein product is CASRGETGSYEQYF.

This clone was observed many times. The chain links TRBV12-3 or TRBV12-4 to TRBJ1-1; D perhaps matches TRBD1 (6 bases). The CDR3 runs 13 residues. Trimming stripped 4 bases from V and 11 bases from J, with 17 bases between. The CDR3, as DNA: TGTGCCAGCAGTTCACAGGGTGGGACGGCGGCTTTCTTT. Translation: CASSSQGGTAAFF.

This clone was observed a handful of times. The rearrangement joins TRBV29-1 to TRBJ2-1, with D possibly TRBD1 on 5 matching bases. Trimming stripped 4 bases from V and 1 base from J, with 23 bases between. From germline, CDR1 is SQVTM and CDR2 ANQGSEA. The CDR3 is made up of 18 amino acids. The CDR3 nucleotides read TGCAGCGTTGCCGCGAGGTCAATGTGGCAGGGATCCTACAATGAGCAGTTCTTC. It is translated as CSVAARSMWQGSYNEQFF.

V and J are TRBV27 and TRBJ2-2; D possibly uses TRBD1 or TRBD2 (5 bases each). V lost 2 bases and J 3 bases, leaving 7 bases between the germline ends. Germline CDR1 and CDR2: MNHEY and SMNVEV (reference sequence). CDR3 length: 14 amino acids. The CDR3 DNA is TGTGCCAGCAGTTTAGGGGGACACACCGGGGAGCTGTTTTTT. Encoded protein: CASSLGGHTGELFF.

The V gene is TRBV20-1, the J gene TRBJ1-6; D is perhaps TRBD1 (6 bases). V gave up 3 bases and J gave up 8 bases, with 14 bases separating them. This CDR3 comprises 14 residues. Germline V gene sequence: CDR1 DFQATT, CDR2 SNEGSKA (reference sequence). This CDR3 is CSASQQGFDSPLHF. CDR3 nucleotides: TGCAGTGCTAGTCAACAGGGTTTCGATTCACCCCTCCACTTT.

The CDR3 nucleotides read TGCAGTGCTAGTGGGCCAAGCACTAGTAGCTCCTACGAGCAGTACTTC. Translation: CSASGPSTSSSYEQYF. V gene TRBV20-1 combines with J gene TRBJ2-7; D possibly corresponds to TRBD2 (5 bases). CDR1 is DFQATT and CDR2 is SNEGSKA in the germline V gene (reference sequence). CDR3 length equals 16 residues. The V end lost 3 bases, the J end lost 0 bases, and 18 bases lay between the germline ends.

This chain connects TRBV7-8 to TRBJ2-1; a possible D gene is TRBD1 (5 bases). CDR3 length equals 14 residues. V shed 0 bases and J shed 8 bases, with 11 bases lying between them. CDR1 is SGHVS, CDR2 FQNEAQ, per germline. The CDR3, as DNA: TGTGCCAGCAGCTTAGCAGACAGTTTCTATGAGCAGTTCTTC. It is translated as CASSLADSFYEQFF.

This clone was detected a few times. The V call is TRBV4-3, the J call TRBJ2-1; D possibly corresponds to TRBD2 (6 bases). Germline CDR1 reads LGHNA; CDR2 reads YSLEER. The length of the CDR3 is 16 residues. V lost 1 base and J 8 bases, leaving 18 bases between the germline ends. The CDR3 protein is CASSQARGATQDEQFF. CDR3 coding DNA: TGCGCCAGCAGCCAAGCCCGCGGGGCCACTCAGGATGAGCAGTTCTTC.

The chain has TRBV7-3 and TRBJ2-1; D is ambiguous. In germline, CDR1 is SGHTA, CDR2 FQGTGA. V shed 5 bases and J shed 6 bases, with 11 bases lying between them. The CDR3 is 13 residues long. In DNA, the CDR3 is TGTGCCAGCAGCCGTTCTGGCCTCAATGAGCAGTTCTTC. Translation gives CASSRSGLNEQFF.

This clone was recorded once. CDR3 loop: CASSLGSTTEAFF. The CDR3 coding sequence is TGTGCCAGCAGCCTTGGTTCCACCACTGAAGCTTTCTTT. The J gene is TRBJ1-1, the V gene TRBV5-5; no clear D. The CDR3 loop spans 13 amino acids. Deletions cut 4 bases from V and 4 bases from J, with 11 bases between. Germline values: CDR1 SGHKS, CDR2 YYEKEE (reference sequence). The whole variable domain, remainder taken from reference TRBV5-5 and TRBJ1-1, is DAGVTQSPTHLIKTRGQQVTLRCSPISGHKSVSWYQQVLGQGPQFIFQYYEKEERGRGNFPDRFSARQFPNYSSELNVNALLLGDSALYLCASSLGSTTEAFFGQGTRLTVV.

CDR3 DNA: TGTGCCAGTAGTAACGGACCCCCCGGGGACGAGCAGTACTTC. Translating it yields CASSNGPPGDEQYF. This sequence joins TRBV19 and TRBJ2-7, with a possible D match to TRBD2 (5 bases). Germline CDR1 LNHDA, CDR2 SQIVND (reference sequence). The CDR3 runs to 14 residues. V was cut by 4 bases and J by 5 bases, with 15 bases left in between.

The DNA of the CDR3 is TGTGCCAGCAGCGTAGGACAAGACTATGGCTACACCTTC. Its protein is CASSVGQDYGYTF. V gene TRBV9 combines with J gene TRBJ1-2; D is undetermined. This CDR3 is built from 13 residues. CDR1 and CDR2 from the germline V gene are SGDLS and YYNGEE. V was shortened by 0 bases and J by 3 bases, with 6 bases between the two germline ends.

The chain joins TRBV10-3 to TRBJ2-1, with 7 nucleotides matching TRBD2. This CDR3 is built from 16 residues. The J segment lost 0 bases and the V segment lost 6 bases, leaving 8 bases of the junction unmatched. Per germline, CDR1 ENHRY and CDR2 SYGVKD. Here the CDR3 reads CAISRIAGSSYNEQFF. CDR3 sequence (DNA): TGTGCCATCAGCCGAATAGCGGGCAGCTCCTACAATGAGCAGTTCTTC.

In its sample, this clone was seen a few times. The rearrangement joins TRBV4-3 to TRBJ2-7; D may be TRBD2 (6 bases). The V gene lost 0 bases and the J gene lost 7 bases, with 22 bases spanning the gap. The CDR3 has 17 residues. Germline V gene lookup returns CDR1 LGHNA and CDR2 YSLEER. CDR3 protein: CASSQDFLGGIPREQYF. The CDR3 DNA is TGCGCCAGCAGCCAAGATTTCTTGGGGGGAATCCCTCGTGAGCAGTACTTC.

This rearrangement joins TRBV6-2 or TRBV6-3 to TRBJ2-7; D possibly corresponds to TRBD1 (7 bases). Trimming left V 6 bases short and J 6 bases short, with 18 bases between. In germline, CDR1 is MNHEY, CDR2 SVGEGT. CDR3 size: 14 residues. DNA for the CDR3: TGTGCCAGCAGCCAAGTTGACAGGGAGGCCGAGCAGTACTTC. Translated, it gives CASSQVDREAEQYF.

The chain joins TRBV7-2 to TRBJ2-1; 9 bases map to TRBD2. Germline assignment: CDR1 SGHTA and CDR2 FQGNSA. Trimming cost V 2 bases and J 3 bases; bases outside gene matches: 8. The CDR3 has 17 residues. In DNA, the CDR3 is TGTGCCAGCAGCTTATCTTACCCTAGCGGGATCTACAATGAGCAGTTCTTC. Translation: CASSLSYPSGIYNEQFF. Looking up the rest from reference TRBV7-2 and TRBJ2-1 gives the full variable domain: GAGVSQSPSNKVTEKGKDVELRCDPISGHTALYWYRQSLGQGLEFLIYFQGNSAPDKSGLPSDRFSAERTGGSVSTLTIQRTQQEDSAVYLCASSLSYPSGIYNEQFFGPGTRLTVL.

J is TRBJ2-3 and V is TRBV28, with TRBD1 matching over 8 bases. The germline V gene has CDR1 MDHEN and CDR2 SYDVKM. Trimming cost V 3 bases and J 1 base; bases outside gene matches: 3. CDR3 length: 15 amino acids. CDR3 nucleotides: TGTGCCAGCAGTTTTGTGGGACAGGGCACAGATACGCAGTATTTT. It specifies CASSFVGQGTDTQYF.

The rearrangement links TRBV7-2 to TRBJ2-7; 8 bases fit TRBD2. The V gene end was trimmed by 1 base and the J gene end by 2 bases; junction bases not matched to a gene: 7. Germline loops: CDR1 SGHTA, CDR2 FQGNSA. The CDR3 runs to 16 residues. CDR3 in DNA: TGTGCCAGCAGCTTAGGGTCTATTAGCGGGGCCTACGAGCAGTACTTC. Translation: CASSLGSISGAYEQYF.

This chain joins TRBV6-5 and TRBJ2-7; weak D call: TRBD1 (5 bases). The V end was cut by 7 bases, the J end by 4 bases, with 20 bases between. The CDR3 consists of 15 residues. CDR1 and CDR2 (germline): MNHEY, SVGAGI. Written as DNA, the CDR3 is TGTGCCAGCAAGGGTTTCTCCAGGCAGGGTTACGAGCAGTACTTC. It codes for CASKGFSRQGYEQYF.

The rearrangement links TRBV6-5 to TRBJ1-5, with a weak D call TRBD1 (6 bases). V dropped 7 bases and J dropped 5 bases, with 9 bases sitting between them. The CDR3 sequence is 12 residues long. Looked up from germline, CDR1 is MNHEY and CDR2 is SVGAGI. The CDR3 loop is CASNRVYQPQHF. CDR3 nucleotides: TGTGCCAGCAACAGGGTTTATCAGCCCCAGCATTTT.

This sequence joins TRBV5-4 and TRBJ1-2, with TRBD1 identical over 7 bases. The trim removed 9 bases at V and 6 bases at J, leaving 11 bases unmatched. The CDR3 runs to 13 residues. Germline-derived CDR1 and CDR2 are SGHNT and YYREEE (reference sequence). CDR3 DNA: TGTGCCACCCCTGTGGAGGGGGCGCATGGCTACACCTTC. It encodes CATPVEGAHGYTF.

V usage is TRBV3-1 (or the pseudogene TRBV3-2) and J usage is TRBJ1-3; the D gene is possibly TRBD1 (6 bases). Germline values: CDR1 LGHDT, CDR2 YNNKEL (reference sequence). Trimming cost V 4 bases and J 3 bases, with 10 bases left between them. The CDR3 totals 14 residues. CDR3: CASSRMDSGNTIYF. For the CDR3, the DNA is TGTGCCAGCAGCCGAATGGACAGTGGAAACACCATATATTTT.

This clone has only one observation. The chain combines TRBV27 with TRBJ2-1; no reliable D call. Germline lookup yields CDR1 MNHEY and CDR2 SMNVEV (reference sequence). There are 11 residues in the CDR3. Trimming took 8 bases from V and 6 from J, leaving 8 bases between them. CDR3 DNA sequence: TGTGCCAGCGAGCGTAGCAATGAGCAGTTCTTC. It specifies CASERSNEQFF.

This sequence joins TRBV4-1 and TRBJ2-7; D is unclear. The V end lost 1 base, the J end lost 6 bases, and 13 bases lay between the germline ends. Per germline, CDR1 MGHRA and CDR2 YSYEKL. The length of the CDR3 is 14 residues. CDR3 sequence: CASSQVDRLSEQYF. The CDR3, as DNA: TGCGCCAGCAGCCAAGTCGATAGGCTATCCGAGCAGTACTTC.